One and the same sample provided the 7 T cell receptor beta chains below, sequenced in a study of blood T cell repertoires in COVID-19. Produced via immunoSEQ multiplex PCR; TCRdb's table is partial and in-frame only. The sample contains tens of thousands of clones, around 93% of which appear only once. Material for sequencing was peripheral blood. The receptor set was obtained from a woman aged 60-75 years with active COVID-19.

The chain recombines TRBV11-2 with TRBJ2-1; 14 positions match TRBD2. The junction had 12 bases not matched to a gene; V was cut back by 2 bases and J by 6 bases. The CDR3 sequence is 19 residues long. Per the germline V gene, CDR1 is SGHAT and CDR2 is FQNNGV. The DNA of the CDR3 is TGTGCCAGCAGCTTACGGGGACTAGCGGGAGACAGTGCGGGCAATGAGCAGTTCTTC. The encoded protein is CASSLRGLAGDSAGNEQFF.

This clone was detected only once. V is TRBV5-6 and J is TRBJ2-7; TRBD2 matches 11 bases. This CDR3 spans 17 amino acids. With V trimmed by 0 bases and J by 3 bases, 8 bases remained unmatched. Germline loops: CDR1 SGHDT, CDR2 YYEEEE. The CDR3, as DNA: TGTGCCAGCAGCTTGGGGCCCCTCCTAGCGGGGGGCTACGAGCAGTACTTC. It specifies CASSLGPLLAGGYEQYF.

The J gene is TRBJ2-7, the V gene TRBV11-2; a possible D gene is TRBD2 (5 bases). The CDR3 totals 17 residues. Germline V CDR1 and CDR2: SGHAT, FQNNGV. The V end was cut by 2 bases, the J end by 6 bases, with 23 bases between. The CDR3 reads CASSLLAWGGSGGEQYF. The DNA of the CDR3 is TGTGCCAGCAGCTTATTAGCATGGGGTGGATCCGGAGGCGAGCAGTACTTC.

The V call is TRBV19, the J call TRBJ2-7, with D maybe TRBD1 (6 bases). Germline values: CDR1 LNHDA, CDR2 SQIVND (reference sequence). The CDR3 runs to 13 residues. The V gene lost 2 bases and the J gene lost 10 bases, with 15 bases spanning the gap. The CDR3 nucleotides read TGTGCCAGTAGTATATTGTCAACAGGGAGACAGTACTTC. As protein: CASSILSTGRQYF.

In nucleotides, the CDR3 is TGTGCCAGTAGCCGGGACAGGGGGCGATTGTTAGAAAACACTGAAGCTTTCTTT. Residues: CASSRDRGRLLENTEAFF. The rearrangement uses TRBV19 and TRBJ1-1; 12 nucleotides match TRBD1. After removal of 6 bases from V and 2 bases from J, the junction contained 13 bases not matched to a gene. The CDR3 has 18 residues. Germline V lookup: CDR1 LNHDA, CDR2 SQIVND (reference sequence).

CDR3 in amino acids: CASSSGLANYEQYF. CDR3 in DNA: TGCGCCAGCAGCTCCGGACTAGCGAATTACGAGCAGTACTTC. The rearrangement links TRBV5-1 to TRBJ2-7; 9 nucleotides agree with TRBD2. The CDR3 consists of 14 residues. Germline-derived CDR1 and CDR2 are SGHRS and YFSETQ. V lost 3 bases to trimming and J lost 4 bases; unmatched junction nucleotides: 5.

The chain employs TRBV18 and TRBJ1-3; 11 bases are a match to TRBD1. This CDR3 is built from 16 residues. Germline V gene lookup returns CDR1 KGHSH and CDR2 LQKENI. V was clipped by 6 bases and J by 7 bases; unmatched bases: 11. The CDR3 coding sequence is TGTGCCAGCTCCGCCGTCGGACAGGGGGCTGCGAACACCATATATTTT. Residues: CASSAVGQGAANTIYF.